This T cell receptor beta chain was obtained from a study of CD8+ T cells in alopecia areata. Study context: Tofacitinib ran 6 to 18 months, followed by 6 months off drug.

About this clone: What it binds is unknown.

Sequencing used cDNA as its template, made by extracting RNA and reverse transcribing it. Profiling relied on immunoSEQ multiplex PCR, and the TCRdb table lists in-frame clones only, not all of them. The table includes roughly 100,000 clones, approximately 63% detected once. Treatment here: oral pan-JAK inhibitor, 5-10 mg twice daily. Peripheral blood and lesional scalp punch biopsies came from alopecia areata patients. V was shortened by 7 bases and J by 2 bases, with 11 bases between the two germline ends. There are 13 residues in the CDR3. The germline gives CDR1 MNHEY, CDR2 SVGAGI. Study findings and constraints: Many expanded lesional clones persisted in scalp and blood during tofacitinib treatment. TCR sharing was clearer in mice than between patients, perhaps partly owing to patient HLA diversity.

The clonotype was recovered from a human donor with alopecia areata. The chain couples TRBV6-5 to TRBJ1-2; no clear D gene. Source: CD8+ T cells sorted from blood, taken between weeks 55 and 65, from a patient treated with tofacitinib. The CDR3 here is CASTPRRNYGYTF. CDR3 nucleotide sequence: TGTGCCAGCACCCCTCGGAGGAACTATGGCTACACCTTC.